Listed here are 22 T cell receptor beta chains from one sample, sequenced in a study of PD-L1 blockade in urothelial cancer (dated by TCRdb to 2017 to 2019). In the paper's terms, the time point label means: peripheral blood 6 weeks after treatment start. The library was prepared using the immunoSEQ multiplex PCR assay. Drawn from immuneACCESS, this table holds only the in-frame rearrangements with V and J called that TCRdb kept. Clones are partly lost; checked studies trace under half to an unresolved V gene and leave the rest unexplained. For this sample there are over 15,000 clones; about four fifths appear just once. The top ten clones comprise 1.5% to 2% of the sample. Sequencing was performed on PBMCs, taken around atezolizumab (anti-PD-L1) treatment. Source of these receptors: a man aged 50 to 60 with urothelial cancer.

This clone qualifies as medium-sized. The V gene is TRBV5-1, the J gene TRBJ1-2; 7 nucleotides line up with TRBD1. The CDR3 consists of 13 residues. Germline loops: CDR1 SGHRS, CDR2 YFSETQ. Germline trimming cut 3 bases from V and 3 bases from J; bases unmatched to any gene: 2. The CDR3 loop reads CASSYGQDYGYTF. CDR3 in DNA: TGCGCCAGCAGCTACGGACAGGACTATGGCTACACCTTC. Full variable domain (outside the CDR3, taken from reference TRBV5-1 and TRBJ1-2): KAGVTQTPRYLIKTRGQQVTLSCSPISGHRSVSWYQQTPGQGLQFLFEYFSETQRNKGNFPGRFSGRQFSNSRSEMNVSTLELGDSALYLCASSYGQDYGYTFGSGTRLTVV.

This chain connects TRBV4-1 to TRBJ2-3; D is undetermined. The V end lost 0 bases, the J end lost 0 bases, and 10 bases lay between the germline ends. This CDR3 spans 16 amino acids. Looked up from germline, CDR1 is MGHRA and CDR2 is YSYEKL. The CDR3: CASSQDALTSTDTQYF. The CDR3 DNA reads as TGCGCCAGCAGCCAAGATGCACTGACTAGCACAGATACGCAGTATTTT.

V gene TRBV29-1 combines with J gene TRBJ1-5; D unclear. V was shortened by 7 bases and J by 0 bases, with 10 bases between the two germline ends. Germline V gene lookup returns CDR1 SQVTM and CDR2 ANQGSEA. The CDR3 has 13 amino acids. This CDR3 reads CSAQIDSNQPQHF. CDR3 nucleotide sequence: TGCAGCGCCCAGATCGATAGCAATCAGCCCCAGCATTTT.

This chain connects TRBV27 to TRBJ2-3; D might be TRBD2 (6 bases). The CDR3 is 13 amino acids. Germline CDR1 and CDR2: MNHEY and SMNVEV (reference sequence). Deletions cut 6 bases from V and 4 bases from J, with 11 bases between. CDR3 amino acids: CASRETGADTQYF. CDR3 nucleotides: TGTGCCAGCAGAGAAACGGGGGCAGATACGCAGTATTTT.

This sequence joins TRBV7-9 and TRBJ2-7, with D unresolved. CDR3 size: 12 residues. Germline V gene data show CDR1 as SEHNR and CDR2 as FQNEAQ (reference sequence). The V end lost 5 bases, the J end lost 4 bases, and 9 bases lay between the germline ends. CDR3 residues: CASSPLRYEQYF. The DNA for the CDR3 is TGTGCCAGCAGCCCTCTACGGTACGAGCAGTACTTC.

This rearrangement joins TRBV19 to TRBJ1-2; 7 nucleotides align to TRBD1. The CDR3 spans 14 residues. V lost 6 bases and J lost 5; bases outside the gene matches: 9. Germline loops: CDR1 LNHDA, CDR2 SQIVND (reference sequence). CDR3 amino acids: CASRGQTLGYGYTF. As DNA, the CDR3 is TGTGCCAGTAGGGGACAGACACTCGGATATGGCTACACCTTC.

CDR3 bases: TGCGCCAGCACCTGGGGACTTAACTATGGCTACACCTTC. Translation: CASTWGLNYGYTF. The chain is built from TRBV5-1 and TRBJ1-2; tentatively, D is TRBD1 (5 bases). V was shortened by 6 bases and J by 1 base, with 10 bases between the two germline ends. The CDR3 runs to 13 residues. CDR1 SGHRS and CDR2 YFSETQ come from the germline V gene. Looking up the rest from reference TRBV5-1 and TRBJ1-2 gives the full variable domain: KAGVTQTPRYLIKTRGQQVTLSCSPISGHRSVSWYQQTPGQGLQFLFEYFSETQRNKGNFPGRFSGRQFSNSRSEMNVSTLELGDSALYLCASTWGLNYGYTFGSGTRLTVV.

This chain uses TRBV28 with TRBJ2-7; unclear D gene. The CDR3 is 12 residues long. The germline V and J ends were trimmed by 3 bases and 7 bases, with 10 bases remaining between them. The V gene's germline CDR1 is MDHEN and CDR2 SYDVKM. CDR3 loop: CASSLSIGEQYV. For the CDR3, the DNA is TGTGCCAGCAGTTTGTCCATTGGAGAGCAGTACGTC.

This chain links TRBV7-2 with TRBJ2-1; tentatively, D is TRBD2 (6 bases). This CDR3 has 14 residues. Trimming cost V 7 bases and J 6 bases, with 16 bases left between them. CDR1 is SGHTA and CDR2 is FQGNSA in the germline V gene. CDR3 loop: CASTPQRARNEQFF. As DNA, the CDR3 is TGTGCCAGCACCCCGCAGCGGGCCCGCAATGAGCAGTTCTTC.

This clone has only a few counts. The J gene is TRBJ2-1, the V gene TRBV7-3; 9 nucleotides agree with TRBD2. The CDR3 is 16 residues long. The germline CDR1 and CDR2 sequences are SGHTA and FQGTGA. Losses at the gene ends were 5 bases for V and 7 bases for J; bases not matched to a gene: 12. The CDR3 DNA follows: TGTGCCAGCAGCATCGTGAGCGGGAGGTCGAGAAATGAGCAGTTCTTC. Protein sequence: CASSIVSGRSRNEQFF.

This clone was found a few times. CDR3 loop: CASSPGTSVNNEQFF. For the CDR3, the DNA is TGTGCCAGTAGTCCCGGGACTAGCGTTAACAATGAGCAGTTCTTC. The V gene is TRBV19, the J gene TRBJ2-1; 10 bases agree with TRBD2. The CDR3 loop spans 15 amino acids. CDR1 and CDR2 (germline): LNHDA, SQIVND (reference sequence). V lost 5 bases, J lost 5 bases, and 6 bases stayed unmatched. The full variable domain, its missing parts supplied by reference TRBV19 and TRBJ2-1, is DGGITQSPKYLFRKEGQNVTLSCEQNLNHDAMYWYRQDPGQGLRLIYYSQIVNDFQKGDIAEGYSVSREKKESFPLTVTSAQKNPTAFYLCASSPGTSVNNEQFFGPGTRLTVL.

This sequence joins TRBV30 and TRBJ2-7; the D gene is possibly TRBD2 (5 bases). V lost 3 bases and J 5 bases, leaving 14 bases between the germline ends. Germline assignment: CDR1 GTSNPN and CDR2 SVGIG (reference sequence). The CDR3 extends over 13 amino acids. CDR3 protein: CAWSNGISDEQYF. The CDR3, as DNA: TGTGCCTGGAGCAACGGGATAAGCGACGAGCAGTACTTC.

This chain joins TRBV4-1 and TRBJ1-2; perhaps TRBD1 as D (5 bases). Germline V lookup: CDR1 MGHRA, CDR2 YSYEKL. There are 13 residues in the CDR3. V was cut by 0 bases and J by 7 bases, with 9 bases left in between. CDR3 amino acids: CASSQEGASGYTF. The CDR3 DNA reads as TGCGCCAGCAGCCAAGAAGGGGCTTCTGGCTACACCTTC.

V and J are TRBV29-1 and TRBJ2-1, with 9 positions matching TRBD2. The CDR3 has 14 amino acids. The junction had 3 bases not matched to a gene; V was cut back by 6 bases and J by 0 bases. Germline loops: CDR1 SQVTM, CDR2 ANQGSEA. CDR3 sequence (DNA): TGCAGCGTATCTAGCGGGACCTCCTACAATGAGCAGTTCTTC. Protein product: CSVSSGTSYNEQFF.

This rearrangement joins TRBV7-2 to TRBJ2-2; no firm D call. CDR3 length equals 13 residues. The V gene lost 1 base and the J gene lost 7 bases, with 7 bases spanning the gap. The germline gives CDR1 SGHTA, CDR2 FQGNSA. The CDR3 region is CASSLGIGGELFF. For the CDR3, the DNA is TGTGCCAGCAGCTTAGGTATCGGCGGGGAGCTGTTTTTT.

V and J are TRBV6-5 and TRBJ2-2; TRBD2 agrees at 8 bases. Germline values: CDR1 MNHEY, CDR2 SVGAGI. V trimming: 7 bases; J trimming: 3 bases; junction bases outside the gene matches: 7. The CDR3 covers 15 residues. CDR3 sequence reads: CASIPGGAYTGELFF. The DNA for the CDR3 is TGTGCCAGCATCCCGGGGGGGGCTTACACCGGGGAGCTGTTTTTT.

The chain has TRBV5-6 and TRBJ1-4; 8 bases align to TRBD1. Germline lookup yields CDR1 SGHDT and CDR2 YYEEEE. This CDR3 is 14 amino acids long. V dropped 3 bases and J dropped 8; count of bases not matched to a gene: 6. CDR3 nucleotides: TGTGCCAGCAGCTCTCAGGGGGCTGAGGAAAAACTGTTTTTT. Translation: CASSSQGAEEKLFF. Filled out from reference TRBV5-6 and TRBJ1-4, the complete variable domain reads DAGVTQSPTHLIKTRGQQVTLRCSPKSGHDTVSWYQQALGQGPQFIFQYYEEEERQRGNFPDRFSGHQFPNYSSELNVNALLLGDSALYLCASSSQGAEEKLFFGSGTQLSVL.

The CDR3 DNA is TGTGCCAGCAGCGCTTCGCAGGGGGCAGGGCAGCCCCAGCATTTT. As protein: CASSASQGAGQPQHF. V is TRBV2 and J is TRBJ1-5; TRBD1 matches 8 bases. Germline loops: CDR1 SNHLY, CDR2 FYNNEI. V was clipped by 6 bases and J by 7 bases; unmatched bases: 11. This CDR3 is built from 15 residues. Variable domain in full (rest from reference TRBV2 and TRBJ1-5): EPEVTQTPSHQVTQMGQEVILRCVPISNHLYFYWYRQILGQKVEFLVSFYNNEISEKSEIFDDQFSVERPDGSNFTLKIRSTKLEDSAMYFCASSASQGAGQPQHFGDGTRLSIL.

The chain couples TRBV4-1 to TRBJ2-3; 7 nucleotides match TRBD2. With V trimmed by 2 bases and J by 2 bases, 7 bases remained unmatched. CDR3 length: 16 residues. Germline V CDR1 and CDR2: MGHRA, YSYEKL. The CDR3 sequence: CASSQLPAGTTDTQYF. CDR3 DNA sequence: TGCGCCAGCAGCCAACTCCCAGCGGGGACCACAGATACGCAGTATTTT.

This clone was found once. The gene calls are TRBV5-4 and TRBJ2-7; TRBD2 matches 13 bases. Trimming at V came to 4 bases and at J to 3 bases, leaving 7 bases not matched to a gene. The V gene's germline CDR1 is SGHNT and CDR2 YYREEE (reference sequence). The CDR3 spans 16 residues. The CDR3 is CASSPGLAGVGYEQYF. As DNA, the CDR3 is TGTGCCAGCAGCCCCGGACTAGCGGGAGTGGGCTACGAGCAGTACTTC.

This chain connects TRBV2 to TRBJ2-3; 14 nucleotides line up with TRBD2. Germline lookup yields CDR1 SNHLY and CDR2 FYNNEI. This CDR3 comprises 15 residues. The V gene end was trimmed by 10 bases and the J gene end by 2 bases; junction bases not matched to a gene: 5. Here the CDR3 reads CAMGTSGGHTDTQYF. The CDR3 coding sequence is TGTGCCATGGGGACTAGCGGGGGCCACACAGATACGCAGTATTTT.

The chain is built from TRBV9 and TRBJ2-3; perhaps TRBD2 as D (5 bases). CDR3 size: 14 residues. Trimming took off 3 bases at V and 0 bases at J, with 8 bases between the two ends. Looked up from germline, CDR1 is SGDLS and CDR2 is YYNGEE. Here the CDR3 reads CASSADYSTDTQYF. The CDR3 nucleotides are TGTGCCAGCAGCGCCGACTATAGCACAGATACGCAGTATTTT. The full variable domain, with the rest looked up from reference TRBV9 and TRBJ2-3, is DSGVTQTPKHLITATGQRVTLRCSPRSGDLSVYWYQQSLDQGLQFLIQYYNGEERAKGNILERFSAQQFPDLHSELNLSSLELGDSALYFCASSADYSTDTQYFGPGTRLTVL.